The 27 T cell receptor beta chains below all came from one sample that was sequenced in a study of T cells in Graves' hyperthyroidism and ophthalmopathy. Researchers amplified the TCR beta CDR3 regions from RNA transcripts. An initial round of RT-PCR targeting the TCR CDR3 relied on the HTBI primer set. TCRdb processed the multiplex PCR reads anew with MiXCR; each CDR3 protein has one entry. The data hold 390,000 or so distinct CDR3 sequences, with around 15% observed a single time. The material sequenced was blood. All receptors derive from a young man with Graves' ophthalmopathy.

This clonotype was observed a handful of times. Its ends do not fully match the called genes, so a read error is possible. The chain combines TRBV6-2 or TRBV6-3 with TRBJ2-2, with 8 bases aligning to TRBD2. Germline V gene lookup returns CDR1 MNHEY and CDR2 SVGEGT. The CDR3 is 15 amino acids. CDR3 sequence: CTSTNGRAVTGELFF. CDR3 in DNA: TGTACCAGCACGAACGGGAGGGCCGTCACCGGGGAGCTGTTTTTT.

Written as DNA, the CDR3 is TGCGCCAGCAGCTACCTTGGGGGAACCTCCTACGAGCAGTACTTC. Translation: CASSYLGGTSYEQYF. The J gene is TRBJ2-7, the V gene TRBV5-1; D is perhaps TRBD1 or TRBD2 (5 bases each). Germline CDR1 and CDR2: SGHRS and YFSETQ. The CDR3 is 15 amino acids. The V end lost 3 bases, the J end lost 0 bases, and 13 bases lay between the germline ends.

This clonotype was found a few times. The CDR3 spells CASGLGLNTGELFF. Here the CDR3 DNA reads TGTGCTAGTGGTTTAGGATTGAACACCGGGGAGCTGTTTTTT. V gene TRBV12-5 combines with J gene TRBJ2-2; D is ambiguous. Per germline, CDR1 LGHNT and CDR2 FRNRAP. There are 14 residues in the CDR3. The ends were cut back, 3 bases at V and 1 base at J, with 6 bases in the middle.

This clonotype appeared many times. The J gene is TRBJ2-3, the V gene TRBV6-5; D gene ambiguous. V gave up 0 bases and J gave up 2 bases, with 12 bases separating them. The CDR3 has 16 residues. Germline CDR1 MNHEY, CDR2 SVGAGI. This CDR3 is CASSYSGRFSTDTQYF. The DNA of the CDR3 is TGTGCCAGCAGTTACTCTGGGCGGTTTTCCACAGATACGCAGTATTTT.

This clonotype was observed a handful of times. CDR3 nucleotide sequence: TGCGCCAGCTCTGATGGGTGGCAGTACAATGAGCAGTTCTTC. Protein sequence: CASSDGWQYNEQFF. The chain has TRBV10-2 and TRBJ2-1; D ambiguous. CDR3 length: 14 residues. Germline loops: CDR1 WSHSY, CDR2 SAAADI. The V end was cut by 8 bases, the J end by 4 bases, with 15 bases between.

Of note for this clonotype: The junction departs from germline at one end; a sequencing error may be responsible. The chain uses TRBV30 and TRBJ2-1; D gene unclear. Germline values: CDR1 GTSNPN, CDR2 SVGIG (reference sequence). The CDR3 totals 13 residues. The CDR3 spells CAWSSGMGNEQSF. Here the CDR3 DNA reads TGTGCCTGGAGTAGTGGGATGGGGAATGAACAGTCCTTC.

This clonotype came up a few times. The rearrangement joins TRBV6-1 to TRBJ1-5; D is possibly TRBD1 (6 bases). Trimming stripped 0 bases from V and 7 bases from J, with 13 bases between. Per the germline V gene, CDR1 is MNHNS and CDR2 is SASEGT. The CDR3 has 15 amino acids. The CDR3 region is CASSEASGAEQPQHF. CDR3 sequence (DNA): TGTGCCAGCAGTGAAGCATCGGGGGCTGAGCAGCCCCAGCATTTT.

This clonotype was recorded many times. The V call is TRBV12-3 or TRBV12-4, the J call TRBJ2-3, with D possibly TRBD2 on 5 matching bases. This CDR3 has 16 residues. With 4 bases removed from V and 2 bases from J, the gap between germline ends came to 16 bases. In DNA, the CDR3 is TGTGCCAGCAGTTCCCCTAGCCGACCTTACACAGATACGCAGTATTTT. Translating gives CASSSPSRPYTDTQYF.

This clonotype was detected ten times or more. V is TRBV6-1 and J is TRBJ2-5, with 10 bases identical to TRBD2. The V segment lost 3 bases and the J segment 2 bases; nucleotides outside the gene matches: 15. CDR1 is MNHNS, CDR2 SASEGT, per germline. CDR3 size: 19 residues. CDR3 residues: CASSEDDRGLAGAQETQYF. CDR3 nucleotides: TGTGCCAGCAGTGAGGACGACAGGGGTCTAGCGGGGGCACAAGAGACCCAGTACTTC.

The rearrangement links TRBV7-9 to TRBJ1-2; TRBD1 is a possible D gene (5 bases). Per the germline V gene, CDR1 is SEHNR and CDR2 is FQNEAQ (reference sequence). V was trimmed by 5 bases and J by 5 bases, leaving 15 bases between them. This CDR3 region has 14 residues. The CDR3 reads CASSPRDRLYGYTF. The DNA of the CDR3 is TGTGCCAGCAGCCCGAGGGACCGACTGTATGGCTACACCTTC.

This clonotype appeared many times. V gene TRBV6-1 combines with J gene TRBJ2-1; no clear D. Looked up from germline, CDR1 is MNHNS and CDR2 is SASEGT. CDR3 length: 11 amino acids. Trimming pared 7 bases from V and 7 bases from J, leaving 8 bases between. The CDR3: CASKVGNEQFF. The CDR3 DNA reads TGTGCCAGCAAGGTGGGAAATGAGCAGTTCTTC.

In its sample, this clonotype was seen a few times. The V and J genes are TRBV27 and TRBJ2-7; TRBD2 matches at 10 bases. The CDR3 is made up of 13 amino acids. Germline-derived CDR1 and CDR2 are MNHEY and SMNVEV (reference sequence). The trim removed 8 bases at V and 2 bases at J, leaving 3 bases unmatched. CDR3 protein: CASYGTSAYEQYF. CDR3 bases: TGTGCCAGCTACGGGACTAGCGCCTACGAGCAGTACTTC.

This clonotype showed up many times. This chain joins TRBV12-3 or TRBV12-4 and TRBJ2-3, with 10 bases aligning to TRBD2. Trimming took 6 bases from V and 1 from J; bases not matched to a gene: 4. The CDR3 is 15 residues long. The CDR3 DNA is TGTGCCAGCAGCCTAGGACTAGCGGGCACAGATACGCAGTATTTT. Protein product: CASSLGLAGTDTQYF.

The sample holds many counts of this clonotype. The chain joins TRBV11-2 to TRBJ2-7, with 9 nucleotides matching TRBD2. Per germline, CDR1 SGHAT and CDR2 FQNNGV. V shed 3 bases and J 2 bases; nucleotides not matched to a gene: 2. CDR3 length: 14 amino acids. In DNA form, the CDR3 reads TGTGCCAGCAGCTTTGCTAGCGGGACCTACGAGCAGTACTTC. Its protein is CASSFASGTYEQYF.

The table lists this clonotype with many counts. This chain joins TRBV7-2 and TRBJ1-2, with 7 nucleotides matching TRBD1. Germline loops: CDR1 SGHTA, CDR2 FQGNSA. With 4 bases clipped from V and 4 bases from J, the junction kept 3 bases outside the gene matches. The length of the CDR3 is 13 residues. The DNA for the CDR3 is TGTGCCAGCAGCTACAGGGGATCCTATGGCTACACCTTC. Protein product: CASSYRGSYGYTF. The complete variable domain, with remaining parts taken from reference TRBV7-2 and TRBJ1-2, reads GAGVSQSPSNKVTEKGKDVELRCDPISGHTALYWYRQSLGQGLEFLIYFQGNSAPDKSGLPSDRFSAERTGGSVSTLTIQRTQQEDSAVYLCASSYRGSYGYTFGSGTRLTVV.

This clonotype was seen repeatedly, ten times or more. The chain couples TRBV11-3 to TRBJ2-3; D is unresolved. The ends were cut back, 3 bases at V and 4 bases at J, with 8 bases in the middle. Per germline, CDR1 SGHNT and CDR2 YENEEA. The CDR3 runs 13 residues. The CDR3 sequence: CASSFTIADTQYF. The CDR3 bases are TGTGCCAGCAGCTTTACAATAGCAGATACGCAGTATTTT.

In regard to this clonotype: A much larger clone differs by one base, so this may be a read error. V usage is TRBV7-2 and J usage is TRBJ1-2, with 7 bases fitting TRBD1. Trimming at V came to 5 bases and at J to 10 bases, leaving 16 bases not matched to a gene. The CDR3 totals 15 residues. Per the germline V gene, CDR1 is SGHTA and CDR2 is FQGNSA. In nucleotides, the CDR3 is TGTGCCAGCAGCCTCGGAAGGGGGCGCTTGGATGACTACACCTTC. Its translation is CASSLGRGRLDDYTF.

There are many counts of this clonotype. The rearrangement uses TRBV2 and TRBJ2-3, with 10 nucleotides matching TRBD1. Germline loops: CDR1 SNHLY, CDR2 FYNNEI. The junction had 5 bases not matched to a gene; V was cut back by 5 bases and J by 6 bases. This CDR3 contains 14 residues. The CDR3 reads CASSPTGGLDTQYF. The CDR3 nucleotides read TGTGCCAGCAGTCCGACAGGGGGCCTGGATACGCAGTATTTT.

Ten or more counts support this clonotype. The chain couples TRBV30 to TRBJ2-5, with unresolved D. The ends were cut back, 0 bases at V and 7 bases at J, with 12 bases in the middle. Per the germline V gene, CDR1 is GTSNPN and CDR2 is SVGIG (reference sequence). The CDR3 has 13 residues. The CDR3: CAWSVSESGTQYF. CDR3 in DNA: TGTGCCTGGAGTGTTTCAGAGTCCGGGACCCAGTACTTC.

The chain has TRBV5-4 and TRBJ2-7; 9 bases are shared with TRBD1. Trimming removed 4 bases from V and 2 bases from J; junction bases left unmatched: 7. CDR1 SGHNT and CDR2 YYREEE come from the germline V gene (reference sequence). The CDR3 covers 15 residues. The DNA for the CDR3 is TGTGCCAGCAGCCGGACAGGGGCACTTACCTACGAGCAGTACTTC. Encoded protein: CASSRTGALTYEQYF.

This clonotype was observed once. The chain couples TRBV5-1 to TRBJ2-1; TRBD2 might be the D (6 bases). The germline V gene encodes CDR1 SGHRS and CDR2 YFSETQ. V shed 4 bases and J shed 10 bases, with 21 bases lying between them. CDR3 length: 15 residues. The CDR3 loop is CASSLGDWAYREQFF. In DNA, the CDR3 is TGCGCCAGCAGCCTGGGGGACTGGGCATACAGGGAGCAGTTCTTC.

Of note for this clonotype: It may be a read error: a sequence one base away is much more abundant. The rearrangement uses TRBV28 and TRBJ2-6; no reliable D call. The CDR3 extends over 13 amino acids. Germline CDR1 is MDHEN and CDR2 is SYDVKM. V gave up 10 bases and J gave up 0 bases, with 7 bases separating them. CDR3 residues: CAIPSSGANVLTF. The CDR3 nucleotides read TGTGCCATCCCTAGCTCTGGGGCCAACGTCCTGACTTTC. The whole variable domain, filled in from reference TRBV28 and TRBJ2-6, reads DVKVTQSSRYLVKRTGEKVFLECVQDMDHENMFWYRQDPGLGLRLIYFSYDVKMKEKGDIPEGYSVSREKKERFSLILESASTNQTSMYLCAIPSSGANVLTFGAGSRLTVL.

CDR3 protein: CASSLQGSYNSPLHF. CDR3 nucleotides: TGTGCCAGCAGCTTGCAGGGTTCCTATAATTCACCCCTCCACTTT. The chain has TRBV5-6 and TRBJ1-6; possibly TRBD1 for D (5 bases). V lost 1 base, J lost 1 base, and 6 bases lay in between. CDR1 is SGHDT, CDR2 YYEEEE, per germline. CDR3 length: 15 residues.

This clonotype has only a few counts. The chain has TRBV24-1 and TRBJ1-2; TRBD1 might be the D (6 bases). Germline assignment: CDR1 KGHDR and CDR2 SFDVKD. This CDR3 is 13 amino acids long. Trimming removed 7 bases from V and 12 bases from J, with 20 bases in between. The CDR3 loop reads CATSQQGRRGHTF. The CDR3 DNA reads TGTGCCACCAGCCAACAGGGACGCCGGGGCCACACCTTC.

The chain uses TRBV11-2 and TRBJ2-1; unclear D gene. CDR3 length: 14 amino acids. CDR1 is SGHAT, CDR2 FQNNGV, per germline. Trimming took off 7 bases at V and 0 bases at J, with 10 bases between the two ends. The chain's CDR3 is CASNLFSSYNEQFF. For the CDR3, the DNA is TGTGCCAGCAATCTATTTAGCTCCTACAATGAGCAGTTCTTC.

The DNA for the CDR3 is TGTGCCTGGAGGGACGGATTCTCTGGAAACACCATATATTTT. It codes for CAWRDGFSGNTIYF. This chain uses TRBV30 with TRBJ1-3; D is undetermined. CDR3 length: 14 amino acids. Trimming cost V 3 bases and J 0 bases, with 9 bases left between them. CDR1 GTSNPN and CDR2 SVGIG come from the germline V gene (reference sequence). Combining the CDR3 with reference TRBV30 and TRBJ1-3 gives the whole variable domain SQTIHQWPATLVQPVGSPLSLECTVEGTSNPNLYWYRQAAGRGLQLLFYSVGIGQISSEVPQNLSASRPQDRQFILSSKKLLLSDSGFYLCAWRDGFSGNTIYFGEGSWLTVV.

In its sample, this clonotype was seen a few times. CDR3 DNA sequence: TGTGCCAGCAGTTACGGGCAGATATATAATTCACCCCTCCACTTT. Protein product: CASSYGQIYNSPLHF. This chain uses TRBV6-5 with TRBJ1-6; D uncertain. Trimming removed 2 bases from V and 4 bases from J, with 9 bases in between. Germline CDR1 MNHEY, CDR2 SVGAGI. The CDR3 has 15 amino acids.